The T cell receptor beta chain under discussion was sequenced for a study of blood T cell repertoires in COVID-19. About the research overall: The United States, Italy and Spain supplied acute and convalescent COVID-19 samples. The cDNA or gDNA used as material had been derived from T cells, B-cell-depleted T cells, or PBMCs.

CDR1 is SGHNT and CDR2 is YENEEA in the germline V gene. The V and J ends lost 5 bases and 4 bases respectively, with 14 bases between them. The CDR3 consists of 15 residues. Original analysis: Reference gene primer amplification gave estimated nucleated cell counts. Some clones are missing from TCRdb's copy, which holds only in-frame ones; the method was immunoSEQ multiplex PCR. V, J and clone size were drawn from that table, and D and trimming were deduced from the DNA. The table has 200,000 to 250,000 clones, around nine tenths seen once. This clone has just one count. The rearrangement joins TRBV11-3 to TRBJ2-2, with D maybe TRBD1 (6 bases). Sequencing input: peripheral blood. The TCR was taken from a man aged 45 to 65 with COVID-19, enrolled during active disease. The CDR3 nucleotides read TGTGCCAGCAGCGCTACGGGACAACGCACCGGGGAGCTGTTTTTT. Translation: CASSATGQRTGELFF. Supplemented by reference TRBV11-3 and TRBJ2-2, the full variable domain reads EAGVVQSPRYKIIEKKQPVAFWCNPISGHNTLYWYLQNLGQGPELLIRYENEEAVDDSQLPKDRFSAERLKGVDSTLKIQPAELGDSAVYLCASSATGQRTGELFFGEGSRLTVL.